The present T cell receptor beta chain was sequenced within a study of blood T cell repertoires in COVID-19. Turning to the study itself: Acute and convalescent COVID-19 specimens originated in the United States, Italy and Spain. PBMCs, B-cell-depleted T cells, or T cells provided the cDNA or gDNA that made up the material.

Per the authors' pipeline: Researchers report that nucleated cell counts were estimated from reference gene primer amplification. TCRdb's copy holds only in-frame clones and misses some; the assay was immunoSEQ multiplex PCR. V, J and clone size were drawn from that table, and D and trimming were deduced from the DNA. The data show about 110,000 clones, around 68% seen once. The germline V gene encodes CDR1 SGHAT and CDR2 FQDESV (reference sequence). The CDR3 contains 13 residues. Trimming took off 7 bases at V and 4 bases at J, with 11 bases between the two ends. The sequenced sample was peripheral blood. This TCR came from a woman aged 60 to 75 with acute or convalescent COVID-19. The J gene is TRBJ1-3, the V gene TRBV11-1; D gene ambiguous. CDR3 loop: CASTRHPGNTIYF. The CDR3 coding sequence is TGTGCCAGCACCCGACACCCCGGAAACACCATATATTTT.